This TCR beta chain is drawn from a study of shared clonotypes between healthy human individuals (dated by TCRdb to about 2020). A note on the overall study: Three men and two women, aged 18 to 49 years, made up the cohort. For each donor, CD4 naive and CD4 memory were each given three plates, CD8 naive was given two plates, and CD8 memory was given one plate. To estimate repertoire size and how much clonotypes are shared between individuals, the study performed deep sequencing of blood TCR repertoires from a few healthy adults. To increase sequencing depth and limit assay-specific biases, different laboratories used diverse techniques to prepare libraries and sequence TCR repertoires. Each donor's leukapheresis produced roughly between roughly 0.85 and 10 billion PBMCs. Paper-wide results and their limitations: The small number of donors limited the genetic and exposure-history diversity represented. Clonotypes shared by all four sorted-subset donors showed higher generation probabilities than non-shared clonotypes. Sampling was limited to blood, and TCR repertoires in tissue likely differ from TCR repertoires in blood. Even with the large sequencing depth, rarefaction of the sorted-subset datasets indicated that sequencing was incomplete. Pairwise subsampling indicated that sequencing depth was expected to affect the degree of clonotype sharing among donors. Naive subsets generally had larger estimated clonotype richness than memory subsets. Roughly 5% of naive CD4, 3.5% of naive CD8, approximately 2% of memory CD4, and about 0.4% of memory CD8 clonotypes were shared across a few donors.

Details on this clone: Its antigen has not been determined. Per-base quality was not reported, and no clone a single base away is much larger than it.

The germline V gene provides CDR1 ENHRY and CDR2 SYGVKD. The germline V and J ends show losses of 8 bases and 5 bases respectively, and no gene match explains 12 bases of the junction. CDR3 length: 14 amino acids, cysteine to phenylalanine. Just the 42-base CDR3 DNA is kept, in frame starting at base 1. Healthy HIV-negative adults with no recently reported acute infections or vaccinations were included as donors. All donors were Caucasian adults living in Nashville, Tennessee, USA. CD4+ T cells were enriched by magnetic negative selection, after which naive cells were positively selected on CD45RA and the negative fraction was taken as the memory subset. After blood collection by leukapheresis, PBMCs were isolated using Ficoll-Histopaque density gradient centrifugation and then cryopreserved in the vapor phase of liquid nitrogen. Analytical flow cytometry was used to check the purity and quantity of each magnetically sorted T cell population. Each sorted fraction had its genomic DNA isolated and then quantified by UV absorbance on a Nanodrop 2000c.

TCR CDR3 regions were amplified from genomic DNA by multiplex PCR using the deep immunoSEQ assay. Extracted genomic DNA from each cell subset was distributed evenly across all wells of several immunoSEQ 96-well plates, and each plate was treated as a replicate. For sorted subsets, each replicate PCR was loaded with around 220 ng genomic DNA, equivalent to about 30,000 T cell genomes. Purified libraries were measured with a Qubit 3.0 fluorometer, size-checked on a Bioanalyzer 2100, and measured again with the KAPA Library Quantification kit. Every immunoSEQ 96-well plate was sequenced on a separate single-read 150-cycle Illumina NextSeq 550 flow cell. The source study handled its data this way. Because the immunoSEQ output included only junctional sequences and no quality scores, the filtering could not be the same as the filtering used for full-length reads. To assign V/J genes and CDR3, sequences were annotated against IMGT germline references using PyIR, a Python wrapper for IgBLAST v1.9. Reads were filtered out if the reads had weak V/J assignments (E-value above 1e-6), no CDR3, stop codons, out-of-frame junctions, or ambiguous translated residues. V3J clonotypes were defined by identical inferred V gene, J gene, and CDR3 amino acid sequence. To compute the percentage overlap between repertoires, the number of shared unique clonotypes was divided by the size of the smaller repertoire. RTK rarefaction, the Chao1 estimator, and Recon v2.1 estimates of unobserved clonotypes were used to assess repertoire richness. Generation probabilities for all TCRbeta clonotypes obtained by the gDNA method from a handful of donors were computed using OLGA. Entries here come from immuneACCESS through TCRdb and include only in-frame sequences with V and J called. Some clones fail to appear in such tables; in the studies checked, an unresolved V gene covers under half of the shortfall, and the cause of the remainder is unknown. V, J and clone size are taken as reported in that table, and D and trimming were inferred from the DNA itself. Present in this sample are hundreds of thousands of clones, approximately 97% of which were seen just once. 0.045% to 0.06% of the sample is held by the ten biggest clonotypes.

Sequencing input: naive CD4+ T cells sorted from blood. The cell subset or site label corresponds to: CD45RA+ positively selected. This receptor chain uses TRBV10-3 and TRBJ2-7; 7 central bases correspond to TRBD2. The sequence was collected from a woman in her twenties or thirties in good health. This receptor carries the CDR3 CAIRRGRAGDEQYF. The DNA sequence is as follows: TGTGCCATCCGAAGAGGGAGGGCCGGTGACGAGCAGTACTTC.